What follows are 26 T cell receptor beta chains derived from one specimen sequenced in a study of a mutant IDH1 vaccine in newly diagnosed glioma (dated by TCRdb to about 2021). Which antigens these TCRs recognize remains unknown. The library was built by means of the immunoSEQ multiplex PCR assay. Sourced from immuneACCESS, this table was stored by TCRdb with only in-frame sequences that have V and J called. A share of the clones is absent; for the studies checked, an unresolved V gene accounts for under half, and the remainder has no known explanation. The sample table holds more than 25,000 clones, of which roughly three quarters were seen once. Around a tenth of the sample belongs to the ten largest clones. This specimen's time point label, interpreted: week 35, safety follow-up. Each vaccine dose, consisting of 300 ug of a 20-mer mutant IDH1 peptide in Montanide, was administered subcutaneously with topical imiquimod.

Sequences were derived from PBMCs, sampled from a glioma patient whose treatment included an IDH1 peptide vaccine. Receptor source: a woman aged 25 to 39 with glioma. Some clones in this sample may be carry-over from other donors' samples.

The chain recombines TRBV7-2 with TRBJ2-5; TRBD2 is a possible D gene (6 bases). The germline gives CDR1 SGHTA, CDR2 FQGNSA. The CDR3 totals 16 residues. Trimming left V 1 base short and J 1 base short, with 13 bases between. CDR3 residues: CASSLGGLAAQETQYF. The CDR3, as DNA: TGTGCCAGCAGCTTAGGTGGGTTAGCGGCCCAAGAGACCCAGTACTTC.

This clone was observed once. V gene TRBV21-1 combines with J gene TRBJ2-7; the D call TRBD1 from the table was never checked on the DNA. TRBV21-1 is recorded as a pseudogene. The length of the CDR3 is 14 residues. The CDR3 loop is CASSFRDRDHEQYF. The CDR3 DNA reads TGTGCCAGCAGCTTCCGGGACAGGGATCACGAGCAGTACTTC.

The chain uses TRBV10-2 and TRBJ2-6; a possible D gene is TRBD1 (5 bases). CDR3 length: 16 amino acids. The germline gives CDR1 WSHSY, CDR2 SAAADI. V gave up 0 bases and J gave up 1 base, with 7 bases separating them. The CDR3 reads CASSESGASGANVLTF. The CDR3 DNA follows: TGCGCCAGCAGTGAGTCAGGGGCGTCTGGGGCCAACGTCCTGACTTTC.

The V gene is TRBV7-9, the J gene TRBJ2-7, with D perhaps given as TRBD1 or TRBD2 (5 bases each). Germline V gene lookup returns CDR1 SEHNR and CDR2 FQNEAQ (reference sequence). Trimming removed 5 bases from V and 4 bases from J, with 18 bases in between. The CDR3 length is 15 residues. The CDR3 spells CASSPLDGAGYEQYF. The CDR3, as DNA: TGTGCCAGCAGCCCGCTGGACGGGGCCGGGTACGAGCAGTACTTC.

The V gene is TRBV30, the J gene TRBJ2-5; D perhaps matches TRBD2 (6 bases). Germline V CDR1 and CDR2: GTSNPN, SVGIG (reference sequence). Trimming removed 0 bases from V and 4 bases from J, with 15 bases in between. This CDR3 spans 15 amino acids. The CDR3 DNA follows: TGTGCCTGGAGTGTATTGGGGGGTGGTCCAGAGACCCAGTACTTC. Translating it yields CAWSVLGGGPETQYF.

The DNA for the CDR3 is TGTGCCAGCAGTCTACATCAATACGAGCAGTACTTC. Its protein product is CASSLHQYEQYF. The rearrangement joins TRBV27 to TRBJ2-7; D is undetermined. This CDR3 is 12 amino acids long. Germline V gives CDR1 MNHEY, CDR2 SMNVEV (reference sequence). Trimming cost V 5 bases and J 4 bases, with 9 bases left between them.

The CDR3 loop is CASSNLGEAEAFF. DNA for the CDR3: TGTGCCAGCAGTAATCTTGGGGAGGCTGAAGCTTTCTTT. This chain links TRBV27 with TRBJ1-1; no clear D. This CDR3 is 13 amino acids long. V lost 5 bases, J lost 6 bases, and 13 bases lay in between. The germline CDR1 and CDR2 sequences are MNHEY and SMNVEV (reference sequence).

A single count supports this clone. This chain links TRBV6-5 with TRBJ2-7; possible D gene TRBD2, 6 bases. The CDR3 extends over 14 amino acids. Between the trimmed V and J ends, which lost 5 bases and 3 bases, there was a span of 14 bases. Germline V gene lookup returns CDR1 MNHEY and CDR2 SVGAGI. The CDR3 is CASSPWRDYYEQYF. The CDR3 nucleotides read TGTGCCAGCAGTCCTTGGCGGGATTACTACGAGCAGTACTTC.

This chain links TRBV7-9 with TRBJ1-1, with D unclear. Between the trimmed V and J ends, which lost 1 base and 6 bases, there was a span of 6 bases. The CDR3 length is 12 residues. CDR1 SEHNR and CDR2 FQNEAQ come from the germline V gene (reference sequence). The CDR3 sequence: CASSLGSPEAFF. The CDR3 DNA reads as TGTGCCAGCAGCTTAGGGTCCCCTGAAGCTTTCTTT. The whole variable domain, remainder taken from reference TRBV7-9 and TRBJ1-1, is DTGVSQNPRHKITKRGQNVTFRCDPISEHNRLYWYRQTLGQGPEFLTYFQNEAQLEKSRLLSDRFSAERPKGSFSTLEIQRTEQGDSAMYLCASSLGSPEAFFGQGTRLTVV.

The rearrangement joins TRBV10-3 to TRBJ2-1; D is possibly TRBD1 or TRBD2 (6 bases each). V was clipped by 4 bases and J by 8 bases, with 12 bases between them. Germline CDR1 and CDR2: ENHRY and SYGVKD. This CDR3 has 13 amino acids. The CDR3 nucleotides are TGTGCCATCAGTGTTTCTAGGGGGGATGAGCAGTTCTTC. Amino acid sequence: CAISVSRGDEQFF.

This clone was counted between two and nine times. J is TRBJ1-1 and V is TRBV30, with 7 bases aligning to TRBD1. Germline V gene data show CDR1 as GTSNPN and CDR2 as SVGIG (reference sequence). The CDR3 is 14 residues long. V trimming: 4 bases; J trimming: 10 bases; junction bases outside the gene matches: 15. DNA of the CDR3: TGTGCCTGGATCGGCGGACAGGTCCCTAAGGGAGCTTTCTTT. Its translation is CAWIGGQVPKGAFF.

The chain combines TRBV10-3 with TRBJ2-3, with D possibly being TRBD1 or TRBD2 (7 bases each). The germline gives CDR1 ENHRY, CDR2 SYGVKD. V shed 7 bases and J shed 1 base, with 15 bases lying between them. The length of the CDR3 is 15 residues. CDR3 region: CAIMGEGAGTDTQYF. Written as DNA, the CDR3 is TGTGCCATCATGGGGGAGGGGGCCGGCACAGATACGCAGTATTTT.

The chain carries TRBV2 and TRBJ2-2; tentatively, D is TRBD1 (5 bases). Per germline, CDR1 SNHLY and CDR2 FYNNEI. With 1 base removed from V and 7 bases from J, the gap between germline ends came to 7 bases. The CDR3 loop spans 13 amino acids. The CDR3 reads CASSEEGNGELFF. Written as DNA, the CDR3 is TGTGCCAGCAGTGAAGAGGGGAACGGGGAGCTGTTTTTT.

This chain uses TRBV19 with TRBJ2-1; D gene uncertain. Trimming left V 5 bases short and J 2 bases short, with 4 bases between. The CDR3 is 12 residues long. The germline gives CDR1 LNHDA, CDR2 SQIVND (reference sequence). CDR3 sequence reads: CASSFPYNEQFF. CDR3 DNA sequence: TGTGCCAGTAGTTTCCCCTACAATGAGCAGTTCTTC.

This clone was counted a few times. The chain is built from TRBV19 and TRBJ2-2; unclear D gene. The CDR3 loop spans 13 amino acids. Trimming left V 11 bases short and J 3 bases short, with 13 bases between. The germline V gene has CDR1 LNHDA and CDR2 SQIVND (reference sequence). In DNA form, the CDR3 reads TGTGCCTCCTATTCCTCTTACACCGGGGAGCTGTTTTTT. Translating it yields CASYSSYTGELFF. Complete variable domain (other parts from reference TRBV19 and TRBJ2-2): DGGITQSPKYLFRKEGQNVTLSCEQNLNHDAMYWYRQDPGQGLRLIYYSQIVNDFQKGDIAEGYSVSREKKESFPLTVTSAQKNPTAFYLCASYSSYTGELFFGEGSRLTVL.

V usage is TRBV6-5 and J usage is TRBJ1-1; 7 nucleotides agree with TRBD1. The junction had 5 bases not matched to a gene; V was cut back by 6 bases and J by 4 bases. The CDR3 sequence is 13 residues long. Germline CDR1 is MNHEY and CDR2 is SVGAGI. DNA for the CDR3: TGTGCCAGCAGGTCCCCAGGGGGCACTGAAGCTTTCTTT. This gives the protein CASRSPGGTEAFF.

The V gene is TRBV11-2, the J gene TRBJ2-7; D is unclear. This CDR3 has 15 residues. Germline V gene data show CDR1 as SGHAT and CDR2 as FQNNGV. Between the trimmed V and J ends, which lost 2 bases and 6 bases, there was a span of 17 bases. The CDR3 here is CASSLNLLGGFEQYF. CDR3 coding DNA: TGTGCCAGCAGCTTAAATTTGTTGGGCGGCTTCGAGCAGTACTTC.

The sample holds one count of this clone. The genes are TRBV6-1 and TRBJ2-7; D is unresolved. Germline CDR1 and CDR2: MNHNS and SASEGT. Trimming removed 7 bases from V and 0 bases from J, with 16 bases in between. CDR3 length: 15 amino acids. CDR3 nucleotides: TGTGCCAGCACCGAGCAGGCCAGCTACTCCTACGAGCAGTACTTC. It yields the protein CASTEQASYSYEQYF.

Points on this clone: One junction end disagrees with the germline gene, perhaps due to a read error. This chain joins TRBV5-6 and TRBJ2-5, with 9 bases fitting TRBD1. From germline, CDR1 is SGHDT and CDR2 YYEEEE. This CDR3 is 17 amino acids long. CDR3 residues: CACSLGMTGGLQETQYF. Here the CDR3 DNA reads TGTGCCTGCAGCTTGGGGATGACAGGGGGACTCCAAGAGACCCAGTACTTC.

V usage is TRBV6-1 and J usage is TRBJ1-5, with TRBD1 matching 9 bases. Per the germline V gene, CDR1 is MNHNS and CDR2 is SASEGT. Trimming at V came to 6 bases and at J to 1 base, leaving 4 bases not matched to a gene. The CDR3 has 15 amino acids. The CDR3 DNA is TGTGCCAGCAGCCCGGGACAGGGAAGCAATCAGCCCCAGCATTTT. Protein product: CASSPGQGSNQPQHF.

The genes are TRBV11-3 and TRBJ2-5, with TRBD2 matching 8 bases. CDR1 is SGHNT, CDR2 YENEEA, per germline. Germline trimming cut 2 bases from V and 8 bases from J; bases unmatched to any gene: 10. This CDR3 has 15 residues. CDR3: CASSLPGGPPETQYF. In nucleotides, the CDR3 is TGTGCCAGCAGCTTACCGGGAGGGCCACCAGAAACCCAGTACTTC.

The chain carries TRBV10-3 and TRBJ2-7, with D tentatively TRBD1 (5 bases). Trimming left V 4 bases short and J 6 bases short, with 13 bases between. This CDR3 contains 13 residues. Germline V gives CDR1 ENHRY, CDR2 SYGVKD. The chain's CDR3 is CAISGRVEVEQYF. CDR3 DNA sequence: TGTGCCATCAGTGGCAGGGTTGAGGTCGAGCAGTACTTC.

This chain's CDR3 is CASSVGTGYAYEQYF. The CDR3 nucleotides read TGCGCCAGCAGCGTGGGGACAGGGTATGCCTACGAGCAGTACTTC. The chain couples TRBV5-1 to TRBJ2-7, with 9 bases fitting TRBD1. This CDR3 comprises 15 residues. V was clipped by 4 bases and J by 2 bases; unmatched bases: 7. CDR1 and CDR2 (germline): SGHRS, YFSETQ.

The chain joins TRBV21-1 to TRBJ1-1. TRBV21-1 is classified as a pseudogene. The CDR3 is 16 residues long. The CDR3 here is CASSKGADEPNTEAFF. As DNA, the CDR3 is TGTGCCAGCAGCAAAGGAGCTGACGAACCGAACACTGAAGCTTTCTTT.

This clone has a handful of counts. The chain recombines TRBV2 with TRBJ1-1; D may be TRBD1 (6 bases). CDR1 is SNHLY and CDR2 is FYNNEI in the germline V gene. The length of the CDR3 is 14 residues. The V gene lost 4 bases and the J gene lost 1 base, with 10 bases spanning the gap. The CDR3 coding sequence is TGTGCCAGCAGTGTAGGACAGCCGAACACTGAAGCTTTCTTT. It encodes CASSVGQPNTEAFF.

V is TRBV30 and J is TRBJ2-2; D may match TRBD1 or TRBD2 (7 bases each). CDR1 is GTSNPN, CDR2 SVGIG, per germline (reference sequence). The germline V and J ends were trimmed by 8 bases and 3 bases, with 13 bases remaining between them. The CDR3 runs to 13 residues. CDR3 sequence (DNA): TGTGCCCAGGGGGGGGAGTACACCGGGGAGCTGTTTTTT. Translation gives CAQGGEYTGELFF.